This TCR beta chain was recovered during a study of T cell responses to AZD1222 COVID-19 vaccine. Study results and limitations: A reported finding is that nearly half of spike-specific TCRs target unmutated variant regions. Spike-wide vaccine-associated CD4 TCRs dominated at 160-218 and 743-854. Spike-specific TCR breadth and depth both grew after two AZD1222 doses. After the peak T cell response, and only then, were repertoires sampled.

Sequencing used immunoSEQ multiplex PCR; TCRdb keeps in-frame clones, though not all of them. This table holds 140,000 or so clones, about 90% found once. Turning to this clone: Antigen unknown.

V was shortened by 5 bases and J by 3 bases, with 17 bases between the two germline ends. This CDR3 has 16 amino acids. Germline CDR1 reads LNHNV; CDR2 reads YYDKDF (reference sequence). The specimen comprised peripheral blood, sampled on day 0 of AZD1222 vaccination. V is TRBV15 and J is TRBJ2-1; the D is unclear. The sequence was obtained from an adult in good health. DNA of the CDR3: TGTGCCACCAGCCCCAGCACGGCCCCGGGCTACAATGAGCAGTTCTTC. This codes for CATSPSTAPGYNEQFF.